This TCR beta chain was recovered during a study of shared clonotypes between healthy human individuals. TCRdb's table, derived via immunoSEQ multiplex PCR, lists solely in-frame clones and lacks some. This sample carries 2.3 million or so clones, approximately 95% of them seen once, and the ten largest clones take approximately 0.4%. Germline V gene lookup returns CDR1 MDHEN and CDR2 SYDVKM. The CDR3 runs 14 residues. Trimming took 8 bases from V and 1 from J, leaving 15 bases between them. Sequenced input: naive CD4+ T cells from PBMCs. Subset in this sample: CD45RA+ positively selected. This sequence originates from a man in his late teens or twenties in good health. Some clones in this sample may be carry-over from other donors' samples. V is TRBV28 and J is TRBJ2-7, with D unresolved. CDR3 nucleotides: TGTGCCAGCGCCTCTTCCGGGCCGTCCTACGAGCAGTACTTC. Translated, it gives CASASSGPSYEQYF.